This T cell receptor beta chain is from a study of cytomegalovirus exposure and HLA in healthy donors. Study information: There were some 400 genotyped donors. Of these, roughly 82% fell in the genetic ancestry cluster associated with self-reported Caucasian donors.

PCR used 60 Vbeta primers and 13 Jbeta primers. TCRdb keeps only in-frame clones here, not all; method: immunoSEQ multiplex PCR. The sample gives over 150,000 clones, just under 85% of which show up once; about 4.9% is in the top ten. The ends lost 2 bases at V and 4 bases at J; junction bases unmatched: 4. CDR1 is MNHEY, CDR2 SVGAGI, per germline. The CDR3 extends over 14 amino acids. This receptor was identified in a girl under 18 in good health and CMV-seropositive. V is TRBV6-5 and J is TRBJ1-1; TRBD1 matches at 7 bases. Sequences were obtained from PBMCs. CDR3 sequence reads: CASSYRGLGTEAFF. CDR3 coding DNA: TGTGCCAGCAGTTACAGGGGGCTCGGCACTGAAGCTTTCTTT.